The 23 T cell receptor beta chains below were found in one sample sequenced in a study of CD8 T cells in ankylosing spondylitis (dated by TCRdb to the late 2010s). What the research found in general, with its limitations: Blood from ankylosing spondylitis patients appeared to be characterized by a TCR beta motif made up of under 10 highly homologous amino acid variants.

No antigen is known for these receptors. Library preparation employed 5' RACE. The sample was run on an Illumina HiSeq 2500. Clones were called with MiXCR by TCRdb after fastp trimmed the public reads at Q25, and only in-frame beta chains were retained. Each entry merges the rows of one CDR3 protein and shows their most common DNA and genes. The sample table lists around 390,000 distinct CDR3 sequences, 20% to 25% of them with a count of one. The top ten clones comprise 15% to 20% of the sample. Sequenced sample: blood, either unsorted or a sorted T cell fraction (not recorded which). These receptors were obtained from a male donor with ankylosing spondylitis.

The CDR3 loop is CASSAARRGPESDTQYF. Here the CDR3 DNA reads TGTGCCAGCAGCGCAGCGAGGCGGGGGCCAGAATCAGATACGCAGTATTTT. The chain has TRBV9 and TRBJ2-3, with D maybe TRBD2 (7 bases). Germline loops: CDR1 SGDLS, CDR2 YYNGEE. The CDR3 has 17 residues. Between the trimmed V and J ends, which lost 3 bases and 4 bases, there was a span of 21 bases.

This clonotype was found a few times. This chain joins TRBV4-2 and TRBJ1-5; no clear D. This CDR3 has 16 residues. The germline V gene encodes CDR1 LGHNA and CDR2 YNFKEQ. V was cut by 0 bases and J by 0 bases, with 9 bases left in between. The CDR3, as DNA: TGTGCCAGCAGCCAAGAGGGTTCCAATAGCAATCAGCCCCAGCATTTT. Translation: CASSQEGSNSNQPQHF.

This clonotype was seen a few times. The genes are TRBV19 and TRBJ2-1; 7 bases are a match to TRBD2. The CDR3 is made up of 13 amino acids. V was clipped by 1 base and J by 8 bases; unmatched bases: 2. Germline V lookup: CDR1 LNHDA, CDR2 SQIVND (reference sequence). The CDR3 loop reads CASSIASGDEQFF. The DNA of the CDR3 is TGTGCCAGTAGTATAGCAAGCGGGGATGAGCAGTTCTTC.

This clonotype has only one observation. The V gene is TRBV10-3, the J gene TRBJ2-7, with no clear D. CDR3 length: 15 amino acids. V gave up 2 bases and J gave up 3 bases, with 14 bases separating them. The germline CDR1 and CDR2 sequences are ENHRY and SYGVKD. The DNA of the CDR3 is TGTGCCATCAGTGAGGTCCCTTCGGCCCGCTACGAGCAGTACTTC. Its translation is CAISEVPSARYEQYF.

This clonotype showed up many times. This chain joins TRBV10-3 and TRBJ2-2, with D perhaps TRBD1 or TRBD2 (5 bases each). The germline CDR1 and CDR2 sequences are ENHRY and SYGVKD. The V end was cut by 3 bases, the J end by 7 bases, with 15 bases between. This CDR3 is 15 amino acids long. CDR3 in DNA: TGTGCCATCAGTGATACTCAGCCGAGGGGCGGGGAGCTGTTTTTT. It is translated as CAISDTQPRGGELFF.

The chain combines TRBV12-3 or TRBV12-4 with TRBJ2-1; TRBD2 agrees at 8 bases. Trimming cost V 7 bases and J 3 bases; bases outside gene matches: 8. The CDR3 runs 15 residues. The CDR3 DNA reads as TGTGCCAGCACTCTACCGACTAGCGTCTACAATGAGCAGTTCTTC. Amino acid sequence: CASTLPTSVYNEQFF.

This clonotype has only a few counts. The V and J genes are TRBV12-5 and TRBJ2-1, with TRBD2 matching over 8 bases. There are 15 residues in the CDR3. Germline-derived CDR1 and CDR2 are LGHNT and FRNRAP. The V and J ends lost 1 base and 6 bases, in that order; junction bases with no gene match: 5. CDR3 DNA: TGTGCTAGTGGTTTGGGGACTAGCTTGGTCAATGAGCAGTTCTTC. Translation gives CASGLGTSLVNEQFF. The full variable domain, its missing parts supplied by reference TRBV12-5 and TRBJ2-1, is DARVTQTPRHKVTEMGQEVTMRCQPILGHNTVFWYRQTMMQGLELLAYFRNRAPLDDSGMPKDRFSAEMPDATLATLKIQPSEPRDSAVYFCASGLGTSLVNEQFFGPGTRLTVL.

The chain links TRBV27 to TRBJ2-1; the D gene is possibly TRBD2 (6 bases). Germline V gene sequence: CDR1 MNHEY, CDR2 SMNVEV (reference sequence). The CDR3 extends over 19 amino acids. V was shortened by 4 bases and J by 3 bases, with 25 bases between the two germline ends. CDR3 nucleotide sequence: TGTGCCAGCAGTTCCCAGGGCCGAATAGGGCGGGGATACTACAATGAGCAGTTCTTC. This sequence encodes CASSSQGRIGRGYYNEQFF.

The chain has TRBV4-1 and TRBJ2-1, with 9 bases that match TRBD2. CDR1 and CDR2 (germline): MGHRA, YSYEKL. The V and J ends lost 0 bases and 5 bases, in that order; junction bases with no gene match: 2. The CDR3 spans 15 residues. The CDR3: CASSQDSSGNNEQFF. The CDR3 coding sequence is TGCGCCAGCAGCCAAGATTCTAGCGGGAACAATGAGCAGTTCTTC.

The chain employs TRBV20-1 and TRBJ2-5, with 7 bases lining up with TRBD2. Trimming at V came to 3 bases and at J to 1 base, leaving 5 bases not matched to a gene. Germline CDR1 reads DFQATT; CDR2 reads SNEGSKA (reference sequence). This CDR3 contains 14 residues. The CDR3 DNA reads TGCAGTGCTAGGGGGGGGAGGACCCAAGAGACCCAGTACTTC. Amino acids: CSARGGRTQETQYF.

The V and J genes are TRBV3-1 and TRBJ1-6; D gene uncertain. Germline V gene sequence: CDR1 LGHDT, CDR2 YNNKEL (reference sequence). The CDR3 totals 16 residues. V was cut by 3 bases and J by 10 bases, with 19 bases left in between. The CDR3 here is CASSQYLASNGSPLHF. Written as DNA, the CDR3 is TGTGCCAGCAGCCAGTACTTGGCTTCCAACGGATCACCCCTCCACTTT.

The rearrangement links TRBV11-2 to TRBJ2-7; D unresolved. Germline V lookup: CDR1 SGHAT, CDR2 FQNNGV. The CDR3 runs to 14 residues. V was trimmed by 3 bases and J by 3 bases, leaving 12 bases between them. DNA of the CDR3: TGTGCCAGCAGCTTCGGGCTAACCGGCTACGAGCAGTACTTC. Protein sequence: CASSFGLTGYEQYF.

The chain couples TRBV3-1 to TRBJ2-7; D not resolved. CDR1 LGHDT and CDR2 YNNKEL come from the germline V gene (reference sequence). The CDR3 has 14 residues. V dropped 2 bases and J dropped 2 bases, with 10 bases sitting between them. In DNA, the CDR3 is TGTGCCAGCAGCCAACGTGTTGGGACCTACGAGCAGTACTTC. This translates into CASSQRVGTYEQYF.

This clonotype was recorded a few times. V and J are TRBV7-2 and TRBJ1-6; perhaps TRBD1 as D (5 bases). This CDR3 has 14 residues. Germline loops: CDR1 SGHTA, CDR2 FQGNSA. V was cut by 3 bases and J by 9 bases, with 12 bases left in between. The CDR3 sequence is CASSFSGFSSPLHF. The CDR3 nucleotides are TGTGCCAGCAGCTTTTCAGGGTTCTCTTCACCCCTCCACTTT.

This clonotype occurred a few times. The chain combines TRBV11-2 with TRBJ2-3, with D possibly being TRBD2 (5 bases). This CDR3 is built from 14 residues. V was cut by 5 bases and J by 14 bases, with 23 bases left in between. CDR1 and CDR2 from the germline V gene are SGHAT and FQNNGV. The CDR3 DNA is TGTGCCAGCAGCCCACCGGCTAGCCCAATAAGTCGGTATTTT. Encoded protein: CASSPPASPISRYF.

V gene TRBV6-1 combines with J gene TRBJ1-2; 7 bases are shared with TRBD1. With V trimmed by 6 bases and J by 7 bases, 11 bases remained unmatched. The CDR3 is 14 residues long. CDR1 is MNHNS, CDR2 SASEGT, per germline. The CDR3 reads CASSFGQAWAGYTF. CDR3 bases: TGTGCCAGCAGCTTCGGACAGGCCTGGGCTGGCTACACCTTC.

CDR3 in amino acids: CSGQYGEKLFF. The CDR3 DNA sequence: TGCAGCGGGCAGTACGGTGAAAAACTGTTTTTT. The chain uses TRBV29-1 and TRBJ1-4; D is undetermined. V shed 7 bases and J shed 7 bases, with 10 bases lying between them. Germline assignment: CDR1 SQVTM and CDR2 ANQGSEA. The CDR3 covers 11 residues.

This rearrangement joins TRBV5-1 to TRBJ2-7; 9 bases match TRBD2. Per germline, CDR1 SGHRS and CDR2 YFSETQ. J lost 1 base, V lost 2 bases, and 4 bases had no gene match. The CDR3 sequence is 15 residues long. DNA for the CDR3: TGCGCCAGCAGCTTACGGACTAGCGCGTCCTACGAGCAGTACTTC. It yields the protein CASSLRTSASYEQYF.

This clonotype was seen a single time. V usage is TRBV20-1 and J usage is TRBJ2-7; D gene uncertain. CDR3 length: 12 amino acids. Germline V gives CDR1 DFQATT, CDR2 SNEGSKA (reference sequence). With 6 bases removed from V and 4 bases from J, the gap between germline ends came to 13 bases. CDR3 in amino acids: CSARPDVYEQYF. CDR3 nucleotide sequence: TGCAGTGCGAGACCAGACGTTTACGAGCAGTACTTC.

The sample holds one count of this clonotype. The genes are TRBV7-3 and TRBJ2-3; 7 bases line up with TRBD1. J gave up 0 bases and V 2 bases, and 5 bases lay outside the gene matches. This CDR3 contains 16 residues. Germline CDR1 reads SGHTA; CDR2 reads FQGTGA. DNA for the CDR3: TGTGCCAGCAGCTTACAGGGGGACGCTAGCACAGATACGCAGTATTTT. Translated, it gives CASSLQGDASTDTQYF.

This clonotype was counted once. This chain links TRBV30 with TRBJ2-2; D not resolved. V lost 5 bases and J lost 6, with 13 bases in between. The germline gives CDR1 GTSNPN, CDR2 SVGIG (reference sequence). The CDR3 is made up of 13 amino acids. The CDR3 DNA sequence: TGTGCCTGGGGACCCTCTATCCCCGGGGAGCTGTTTTTT. Its protein product is CAWGPSIPGELFF.

The chain recombines TRBV18 with TRBJ2-7; D gene unclear. V was trimmed by 0 bases and J by 2 bases, leaving 11 bases between them. CDR3 length: 15 amino acids. Germline V gene data show CDR1 as KGHSH and CDR2 as LQKENI. As DNA, the CDR3 is TGTGCCAGCTCACCACCTAGGCTAGAGACCTACGAGCAGTACTTC. Translated: CASSPPRLETYEQYF. The full variable domain, in which reference TRBV18 and TRBJ2-7 provide the parts outside the CDR3, is NAGVMQNPRHLVRRRGQEARLRCSPMKGHSHVYWYRQLPEEGLKFMVYLQKENIIDESGMPKERFSAEFPKEGPSILRIQQVVRGDSAAYFCASSPPRLETYEQYFGPGTRLTVT.

Only a few counts were recorded for this clonotype. CDR3 region: CASALTGSHQPQHF. CDR3 bases: TGTGCCAGCGCTCTCACAGGGTCCCATCAGCCCCAGCATTTT. This rearrangement joins TRBV6-1 to TRBJ1-5; weak D call: TRBD1 (6 bases). The CDR3 consists of 14 residues. The V gene's germline CDR1 is MNHNS and CDR2 SASEGT. The V end was cut by 8 bases, the J end by 5 bases, with 16 bases between.